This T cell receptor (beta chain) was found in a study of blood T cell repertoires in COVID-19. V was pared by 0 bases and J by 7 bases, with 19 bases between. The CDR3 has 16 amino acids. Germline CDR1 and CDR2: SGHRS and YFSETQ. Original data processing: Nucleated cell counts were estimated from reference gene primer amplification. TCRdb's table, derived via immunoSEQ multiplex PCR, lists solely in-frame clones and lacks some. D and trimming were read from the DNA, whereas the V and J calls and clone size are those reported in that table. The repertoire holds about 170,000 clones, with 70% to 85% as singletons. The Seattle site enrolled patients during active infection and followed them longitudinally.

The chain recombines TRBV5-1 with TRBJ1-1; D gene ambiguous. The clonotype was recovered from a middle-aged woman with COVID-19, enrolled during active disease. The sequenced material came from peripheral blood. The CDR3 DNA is TGCGCCAGCAGCTTGGACGGTAGGCCGGAACGGGTTGAAGCTTTCTTT. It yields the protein CASSLDGRPERVEAFF.